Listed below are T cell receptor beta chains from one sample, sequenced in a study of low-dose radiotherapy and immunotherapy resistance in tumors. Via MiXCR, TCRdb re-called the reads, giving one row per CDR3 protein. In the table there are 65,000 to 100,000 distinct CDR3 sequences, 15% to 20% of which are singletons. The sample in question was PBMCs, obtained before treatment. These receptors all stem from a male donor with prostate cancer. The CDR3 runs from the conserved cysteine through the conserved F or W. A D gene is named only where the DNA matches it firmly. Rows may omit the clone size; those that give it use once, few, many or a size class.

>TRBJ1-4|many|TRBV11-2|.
TGTGCCAGCAGCTTAGGGGACGTTACAACTAATGAAAAACTGTTTTTT
CASSLGDVTTNEKLFF
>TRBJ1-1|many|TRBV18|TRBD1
TGTGCCAGCTCACCACGGACAGGCTCCGGCGCTGAAGCTTTCTTT
CASSPRTGSGAEAFF
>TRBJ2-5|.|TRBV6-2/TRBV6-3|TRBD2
TGTGCCAGCAGGGGGACTAGCGGGGGGGCCGAAGAGACCCAGTACTTC
CASRGTSGGAEETQYF
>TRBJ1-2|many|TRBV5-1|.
TGCGCCAGCAGCTTGGACTGGGACTATGGCTACACCTTC
CASSLDWDYGYTF
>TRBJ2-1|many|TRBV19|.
TGTGCCAGTAGTATCCGTCATAATCAGGGTTACTGGAACTACAATGAGCAGTTCTTC
CASSIRHNQGYWNYNEQFF
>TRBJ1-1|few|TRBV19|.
TGTGCCAGTAGAGTATCAGGCCTCAACACTGAAGCTTTCTTT
CASRVSGLNTEAFF
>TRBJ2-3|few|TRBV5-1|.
TGCGCCAGCAGCTTTCCGAGGGGCCGGGGGTCTACGAATACGCAGTATTTT
CASSFPRGRGSTNTQYF
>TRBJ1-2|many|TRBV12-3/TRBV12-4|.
TGTGCCAGCAGCAGGGACGGCGTGGAATTCGGCTACACCTTC
CASSRDGVEFGYTF
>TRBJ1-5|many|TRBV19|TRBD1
TGTGCCACAAACCGGGACAGGGGCGTCAATCAGCCCCAGCATTTT
CATNRDRGVNQPQHF
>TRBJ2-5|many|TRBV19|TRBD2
TGTGCCAGTAGTATAGATCTACGGAGCGGGGGGAAAAGAGAGACCCAGTACTTC
CASSIDLRSGGKRETQYF
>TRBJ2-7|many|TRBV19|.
TGTGCCAGTAGCCAACGGCTAATCAGGGGCGACTACGAGCAGTACTTC
CASSQRLIRGDYEQYF
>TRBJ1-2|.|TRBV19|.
TGTGCCAGCGGTAGAGGGAGCTATGGCTACACCTTC
CASGRGSYGYTF
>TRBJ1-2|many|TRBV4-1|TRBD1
TGCGCCAGCAGCCATCCCTTTGGGGACAGGGCCTCGCGTGGCTACACCTTC
CASSHPFGDRASRGYTF
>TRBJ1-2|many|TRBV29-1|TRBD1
TGCAGCGTTGAACCTCCGGGACAGGGGGCCTCCCGTGGCTACACCTTC
CSVEPPGQGASRGYTF
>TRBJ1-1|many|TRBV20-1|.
TGCAGTCCAAGCCCTGAGATGAGCGAAGCTTTCTTT
CSPSPEMSEAFF
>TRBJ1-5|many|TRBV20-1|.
TGCAGTGCTGCTAGCGAGAGCAGGGTCAATCAGCCCCAGCATTTT
CSAASESRVNQPQHF
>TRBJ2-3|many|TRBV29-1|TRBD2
TGCAGCGTTTTGGTGCGGGGGACCACAGATACGCAGTATTTT
CSVLVRGTTDTQYF
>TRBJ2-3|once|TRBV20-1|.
TGCAGTGCTAGAGGGGTTTCGGACAACACAGATACGCAGTATTTT
CSARGVSDNTDTQYF
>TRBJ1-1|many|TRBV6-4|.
TGTGCCAGCAGTCACCGGACAGACCATATTCGCACTGAAGCTTTCTTT
CASSHRTDHIRTEAFF
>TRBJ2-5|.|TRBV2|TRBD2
TGTGCCAGCAAGCTTAGCGGGGGCCTACTGGAGACCCAGTACTTC
CASKLSGGLLETQYF
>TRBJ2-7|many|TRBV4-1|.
TGCGCCAGCAGCCAAGAAACTCGACAGGTGTACGAGCAGTACTTC
CASSQETRQVYEQYF
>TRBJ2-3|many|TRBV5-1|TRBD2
TGCGCCAGCAGCTCTAGCGGGGGGGCTTCCACAGATACGCAGTATTTT
CASSSSGGASTDTQYF
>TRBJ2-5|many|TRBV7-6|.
TGTGCCAGCAGCCTCCGGCGAAGGGGAGAGACCCAGTACTTC
CASSLRRRGETQYF
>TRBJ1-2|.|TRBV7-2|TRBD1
TGTGCCAGCAGCTTAGATCGACAGGGGGGACTCACCTTC
CASSLDRQGGLTF
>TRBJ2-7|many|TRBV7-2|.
TGTGCCAGCAGCTTCCGTGTTTACTACGAGCAGTACTTC
CASSFRVYYEQYF
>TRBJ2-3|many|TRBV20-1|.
TGCAGTGCGGGGGGGCCCGACACAGATACGCAGTATTTT
CSAGGPDTDTQYF
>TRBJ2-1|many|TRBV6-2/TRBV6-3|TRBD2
TGTGCCAGCAGAACGATAGGGACTAGCGGGGGGGTTGGTGAGCAGTTCTTC
CASRTIGTSGGVGEQFF
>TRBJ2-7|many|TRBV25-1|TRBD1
TGTGCCAGCAGTGAACAGGGGGAATACGAGCAGTACTTC
CASSEQGEYEQYF
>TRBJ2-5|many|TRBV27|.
TGTGCCAGCAGAACGGGGCCAAAAGAGACCCAGTACTTC
CASRTGPKETQYF
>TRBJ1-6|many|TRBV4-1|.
TGCGCCAGCAGCCAAGAACGGCCCCGTTACTCACCCCTCCACTTT
CASSQERPRYSPLHF
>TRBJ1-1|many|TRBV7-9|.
TGTGCCAGCAGCTTAGCAGGGCACACTGAAGCTTTCTTT
CASSLAGHTEAFF
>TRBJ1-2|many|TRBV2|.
TGTGCCAGTTCCAACGGGGCGTCCCTCTATGGCTACACCTTC
CASSNGASLYGYTF
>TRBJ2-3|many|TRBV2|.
TGTGCCAGCAGTGCACAGCCTAGCACAGATACGCAGTATTTT
CASSAQPSTDTQYF
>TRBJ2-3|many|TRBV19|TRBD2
TGTGCCAGTAGTCTTCTAGCGGGGAGCACAGATACGCAGTATTTT
CASSLLAGSTDTQYF
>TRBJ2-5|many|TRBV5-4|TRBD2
TGTGCCAGCAGCCTGATGACCACGGGGGGGCCGGGGACCCAGTACTTC
CASSLMTTGGPGTQYF
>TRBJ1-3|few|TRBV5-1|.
TGCGCCAGCAGCAACCGGGACGGAGGAAACACCATATATTTT
CASSNRDGGNTIYF
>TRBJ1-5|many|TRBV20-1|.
TGCAGTGCTAGGGGGGGATTTGACACCCTCCGGGGATATAGCAATCAGCCCCAGCATTTT
CSARGGFDTLRGYSNQPQHF
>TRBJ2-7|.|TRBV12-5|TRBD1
TGTGCTAGTGGAACTACAGGGGTTGGTGAGCAGTACTTC
CASGTTGVGEQYF
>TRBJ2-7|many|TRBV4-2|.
TGTGCCAGCAGCCAAGGTAACGGGATTTGGCAGTACTTC
CASSQGNGIWQYF
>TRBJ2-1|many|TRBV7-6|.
TGTGCCAGCAGCTTGGTTATGGGGCCCTGGAATGAGCAGTTCTTC
CASSLVMGPWNEQFF
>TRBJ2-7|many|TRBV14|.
TGTGCCAGCAGCCAAGATCCCGCCCGTTACCAGCAGTACTTC
CASSQDPARYQQYF
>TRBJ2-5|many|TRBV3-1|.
TGTGCCAGCAGCCCGTCGGCATCGGAGACCCAGTACTTC
CASSPSASETQYF
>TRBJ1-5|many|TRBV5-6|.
TGTGCCAGCAGCTTGGCCGGGGGTTTCGGACAGCCCCAGCATTTT
CASSLAGGFGQPQHF
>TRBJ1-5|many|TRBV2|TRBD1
TGTGCCAGCAGTGAAACAGGGGGTAATCAGCCCCAGCATTTT
CASSETGGNQPQHF
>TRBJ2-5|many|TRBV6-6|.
TGTGCCAGCAGTGCCCAGGCCGTGGAGACCCAGTACTTC
CASSAQAVETQYF
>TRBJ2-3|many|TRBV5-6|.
TGTGCCAGCAGCGGAGGCGGGGGCACGCAGTATTTT
CASSGGGGTQYF
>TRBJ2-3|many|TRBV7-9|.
TGTGCCAGCAGCCCAGTCCTTCTTGGAGATACGCAGTATTTT
CASSPVLLGDTQYF
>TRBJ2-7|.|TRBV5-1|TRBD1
TGCGCCAGCAGGTCAGGGGGCACCTACGAGCAGTACTTC
CASRSGGTYEQYF
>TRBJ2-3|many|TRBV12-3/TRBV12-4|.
TGTGCCAGCAGTTTCCCTAGGGGTACGCAGTATTTT
CASSFPRGTQYF
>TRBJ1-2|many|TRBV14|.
TGTGCCAGCAGCCGTGCGGGGTTCTATGGCTACACCTTC
CASSRAGFYGYTF
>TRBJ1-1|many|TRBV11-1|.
TGTGCCAGCACGCCCAAGGACTCTCCTGAAGCTTTCTTT
CASTPKDSPEAFF
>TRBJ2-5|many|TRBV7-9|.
TGTGCCAGCAGCTTATCCGTCCTCCGGGACGGCATCCAAGAGACCCAGTACTTC
CASSLSVLRDGIQETQYF
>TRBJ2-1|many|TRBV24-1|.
TGTGCCACCAGTGAGGGCAATCCTCAGGAGCAGTTCTTC
CATSEGNPQEQFF
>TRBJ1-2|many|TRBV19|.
TGTGCCAGTAGGAGACCCGACTTGGCAGGCTACACCTTC
CASRRPDLAGYTF